This TCR beta chain derives from a study of blood T cell repertoires in COVID-19. Study background: Samples of COVID-19 (acute and convalescent) were obtained from the United States, Italy and Spain. The analysed material was cDNA or gDNA that came from T cells, B-cell-depleted T cells, or PBMCs.

V gave up 1 base and J gave up 1 base, with 8 bases separating them. Germline V gene data show CDR1 as SGHRS and CDR2 as YFSETQ. CDR3 length: 14 residues. Original data processing: How many nucleated cells were present was estimated from reference gene primer amplification. This table comes from immunoSEQ multiplex PCR, and its TCRdb copy is limited to in-frame clones, with some not included. The V and J calls and clone size come from that table; D and trimming were worked out from the DNA. This sample has about 88,000 clones, with about 84% found just once. This receptor was taken from a human donor in a cohort sampled during active COVID-19. The sample comprised peripheral blood. The V gene is TRBV5-1, the J gene TRBJ2-5; no clear D gene. CDR3 coding DNA: TGCGCCAGCAGCTTGTTACAGACCCAAGAGACCCAGTACTTC. Protein product: CASSLLQTQETQYF.